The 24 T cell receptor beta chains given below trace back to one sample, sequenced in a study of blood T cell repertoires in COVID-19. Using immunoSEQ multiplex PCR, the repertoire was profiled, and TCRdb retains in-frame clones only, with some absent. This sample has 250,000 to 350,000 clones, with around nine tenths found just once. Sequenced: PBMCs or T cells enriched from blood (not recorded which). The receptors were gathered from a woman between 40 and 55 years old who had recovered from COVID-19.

The CDR3 DNA reads as TGTGCCTGGAGTTTAGGAGTTGATAGCAATCAGCCCCAGCATTTT. Residues: CAWSLGVDSNQPQHF. The chain carries TRBV30 and TRBJ1-5, with D uncertain. Looked up from germline, CDR1 is GTSNPN and CDR2 is SVGIG (reference sequence). This CDR3 is 15 amino acids long. The V gene lost 2 bases and the J gene lost 0 bases, with 11 bases spanning the gap.

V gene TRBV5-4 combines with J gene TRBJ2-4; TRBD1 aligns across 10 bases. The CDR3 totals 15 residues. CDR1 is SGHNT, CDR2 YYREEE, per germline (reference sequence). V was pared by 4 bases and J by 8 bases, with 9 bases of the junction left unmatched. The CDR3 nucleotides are TGTGCCAGCAGCCCGGGACAGGGGATATCCGACATTCAGTACTTC. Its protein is CASSPGQGISDIQYF.

The CDR3 here is CASSSNRDRGQTQYF. The CDR3 nucleotides read TGTGCCAGCAGCTCTAACCGGGACAGGGGGCAGACCCAGTACTTC. V gene TRBV6-2 or TRBV6-3 combines with J gene TRBJ2-5, with 12 bases aligning to TRBD1. Trimming at V came to 6 bases and at J to 6 bases, leaving 8 bases not matched to a gene. CDR3 length: 15 amino acids. The germline CDR1 and CDR2 sequences are MNHEY and SVGEGT.

CDR3 in amino acids: CAWSSGTDRNTEAFF. CDR3 nucleotide sequence: TGTGCCTGGAGCAGCGGGACGGATAGGAACACTGAAGCTTTCTTT. This chain connects TRBV30 to TRBJ1-1, with TRBD1 as a possible D gene (5 bases). The germline V gene has CDR1 GTSNPN and CDR2 SVGIG (reference sequence). There are 15 residues in the CDR3. The V gene lost 3 bases and the J gene lost 1 base, with 15 bases spanning the gap. The full variable domain, rest sourced from reference TRBV30 and TRBJ1-1, is SQTIHQWPATLVQPVGSPLSLECTVEGTSNPNLYWYRQAAGRGLQLLFYSVGIGQISSEVPQNLSASRPQDRQFILSSKKLLLSDSGFYLCAWSSGTDRNTEAFFGQGTRLTVV.

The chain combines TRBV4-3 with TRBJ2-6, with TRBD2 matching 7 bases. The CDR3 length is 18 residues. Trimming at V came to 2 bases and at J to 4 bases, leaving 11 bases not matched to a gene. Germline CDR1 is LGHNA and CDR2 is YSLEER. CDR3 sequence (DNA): TGCGCCAGCAGCCAACAAATGTCGGGAGGACCCGGGGCCAACGTCCTGACTTTC. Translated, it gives CASSQQMSGGPGANVLTF.

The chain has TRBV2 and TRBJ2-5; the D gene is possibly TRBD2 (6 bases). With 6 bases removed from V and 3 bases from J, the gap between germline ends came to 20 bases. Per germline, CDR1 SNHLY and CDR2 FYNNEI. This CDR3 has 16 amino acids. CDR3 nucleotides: TGTGCCAGCAGCCCCAGACTAGATTCAGGTGAAGAGACCCAGTACTTC. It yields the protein CASSPRLDSGEETQYF.

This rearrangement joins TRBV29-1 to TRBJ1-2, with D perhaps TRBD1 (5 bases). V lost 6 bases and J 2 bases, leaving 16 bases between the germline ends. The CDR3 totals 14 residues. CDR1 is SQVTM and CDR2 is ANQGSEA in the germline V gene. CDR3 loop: CSVARRGWNYGYTF. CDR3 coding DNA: TGCAGCGTCGCCCGGAGGGGATGGAACTATGGCTACACCTTC.

CDR3 coding DNA: TGTGCCACCAACCAGGGACTAGCGGATAGCTCCTACGAGCAGTACTTC. Its protein product is CATNQGLADSSYEQYF. The chain has TRBV24-1 and TRBJ2-7; TRBD2 aligns across 11 bases. V shed 8 bases and J 0 bases; nucleotides not matched to a gene: 8. The CDR3 has 16 residues. Germline-derived CDR1 and CDR2 are KGHDR and SFDVKD.

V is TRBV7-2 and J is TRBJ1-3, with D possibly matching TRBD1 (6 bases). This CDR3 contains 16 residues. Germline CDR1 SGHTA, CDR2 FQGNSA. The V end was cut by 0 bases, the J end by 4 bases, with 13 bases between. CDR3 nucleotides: TGTGCCAGCAGCTTAGCGGCTCAGGGGTACGGAAACACCATATATTTT. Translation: CASSLAAQGYGNTIYF.

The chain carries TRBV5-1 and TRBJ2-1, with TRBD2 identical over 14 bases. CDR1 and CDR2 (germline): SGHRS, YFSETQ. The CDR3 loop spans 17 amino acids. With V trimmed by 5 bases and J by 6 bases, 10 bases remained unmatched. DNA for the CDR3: TGCGCCAGCAGTCCTCCGATAGGACTAGCGGGAGGCAATGAGCAGTTCTTC. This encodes CASSPPIGLAGGNEQFF.

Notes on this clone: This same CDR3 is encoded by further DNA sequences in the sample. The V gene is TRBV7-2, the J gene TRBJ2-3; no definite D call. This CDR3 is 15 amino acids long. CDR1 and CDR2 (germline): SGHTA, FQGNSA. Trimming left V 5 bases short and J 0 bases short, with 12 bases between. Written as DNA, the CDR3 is TGTGCCAGCAGCCTCGACTCAACTAGCACAGATACGCAGTATTTT. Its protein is CASSLDSTSTDTQYF.

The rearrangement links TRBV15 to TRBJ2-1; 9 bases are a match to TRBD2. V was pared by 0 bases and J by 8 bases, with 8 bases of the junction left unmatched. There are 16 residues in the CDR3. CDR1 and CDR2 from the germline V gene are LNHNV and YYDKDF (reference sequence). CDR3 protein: CATSRDGGRAVYEQFF. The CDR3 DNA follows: TGTGCCACCAGCAGAGACGGCGGGAGGGCCGTGTATGAGCAGTTCTTC.

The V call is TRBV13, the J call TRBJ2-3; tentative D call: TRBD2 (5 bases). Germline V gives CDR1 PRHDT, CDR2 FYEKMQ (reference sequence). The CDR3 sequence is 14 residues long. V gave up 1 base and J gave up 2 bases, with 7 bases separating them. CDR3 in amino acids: CASSLEGDTDTQYF. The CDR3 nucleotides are TGTGCCAGCAGCTTAGAGGGAGACACAGATACGCAGTATTTT.

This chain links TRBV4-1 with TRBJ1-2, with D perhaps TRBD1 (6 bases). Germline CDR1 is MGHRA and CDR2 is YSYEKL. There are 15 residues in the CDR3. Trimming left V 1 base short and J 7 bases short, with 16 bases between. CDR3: CASSQVTGSRGGYTF. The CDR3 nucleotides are TGCGCCAGCAGCCAAGTGACCGGATCCAGGGGTGGCTACACCTTC.

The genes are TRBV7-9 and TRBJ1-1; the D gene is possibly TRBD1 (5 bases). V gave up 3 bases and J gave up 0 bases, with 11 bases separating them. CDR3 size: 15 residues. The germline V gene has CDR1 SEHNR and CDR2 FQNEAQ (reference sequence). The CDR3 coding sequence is TGTGCCAGCAGCTTGCAGGGCGGGGTGAACACTGAAGCTTTCTTT. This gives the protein CASSLQGGVNTEAFF.

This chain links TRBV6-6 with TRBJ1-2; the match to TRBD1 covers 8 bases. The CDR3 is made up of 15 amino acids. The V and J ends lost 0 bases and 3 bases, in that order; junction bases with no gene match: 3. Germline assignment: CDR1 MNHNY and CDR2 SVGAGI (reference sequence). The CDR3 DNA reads TGTGCCAGCAGTTACTCCGGACAGGGCGACTATGGCTACACCTTC. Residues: CASSYSGQGDYGYTF.

CDR3 in amino acids: CASSAPEGSEAFF. CDR3 DNA sequence: TGTGCCAGTAGTGCGCCTGAGGGCTCTGAAGCTTTCTTT. The genes are TRBV19 and TRBJ1-1; D is uncertain. This CDR3 is 13 amino acids long. Germline lookup yields CDR1 LNHDA and CDR2 SQIVND (reference sequence). V shed 5 bases and J shed 6 bases, with 13 bases lying between them.

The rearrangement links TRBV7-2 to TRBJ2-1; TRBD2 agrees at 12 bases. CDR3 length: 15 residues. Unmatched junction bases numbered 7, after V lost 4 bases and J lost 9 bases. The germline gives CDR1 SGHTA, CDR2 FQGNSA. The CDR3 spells CASSSILAGGSEQFF. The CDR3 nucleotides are TGTGCCAGCAGCTCCATACTAGCGGGAGGTAGTGAGCAGTTCTTC. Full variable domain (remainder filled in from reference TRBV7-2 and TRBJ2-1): GAGVSQSPSNKVTEKGKDVELRCDPISGHTALYWYRQSLGQGLEFLIYFQGNSAPDKSGLPSDRFSAERTGGSVSTLTIQRTQQEDSAVYLCASSSILAGGSEQFFGPGTRLTVL.

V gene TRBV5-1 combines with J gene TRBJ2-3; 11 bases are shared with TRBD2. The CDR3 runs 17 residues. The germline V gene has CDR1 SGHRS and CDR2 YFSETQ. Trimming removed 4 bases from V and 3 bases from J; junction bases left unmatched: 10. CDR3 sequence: CASSPTPSGRKTDTQYF. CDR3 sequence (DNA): TGCGCCAGCAGCCCGACCCCTAGCGGGAGGAAAACAGATACGCAGTATTTT.

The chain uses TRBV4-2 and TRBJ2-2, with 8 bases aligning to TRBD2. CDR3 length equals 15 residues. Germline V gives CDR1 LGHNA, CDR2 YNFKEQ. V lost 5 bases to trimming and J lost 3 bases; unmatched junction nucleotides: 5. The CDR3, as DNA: TGTGCCAGCAGCGAAGGACTAGCTGACACCGGGGAGCTGTTTTTT. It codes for CASSEGLADTGELFF.

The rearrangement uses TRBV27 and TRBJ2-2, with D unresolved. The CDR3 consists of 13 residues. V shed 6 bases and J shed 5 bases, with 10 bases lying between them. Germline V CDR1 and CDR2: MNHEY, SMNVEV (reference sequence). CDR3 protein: CASRQTRTGELFF. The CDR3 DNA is TGTGCCAGCAGGCAGACAAGGACCGGGGAGCTGTTTTTT.

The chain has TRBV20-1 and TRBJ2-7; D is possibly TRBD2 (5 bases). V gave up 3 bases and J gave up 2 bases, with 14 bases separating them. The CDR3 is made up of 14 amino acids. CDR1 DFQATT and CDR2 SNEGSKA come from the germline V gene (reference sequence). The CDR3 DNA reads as TGCAGTGCTAGTGTCGGGCGGAGGACCTACGAGCAGTACTTC. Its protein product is CSASVGRRTYEQYF.

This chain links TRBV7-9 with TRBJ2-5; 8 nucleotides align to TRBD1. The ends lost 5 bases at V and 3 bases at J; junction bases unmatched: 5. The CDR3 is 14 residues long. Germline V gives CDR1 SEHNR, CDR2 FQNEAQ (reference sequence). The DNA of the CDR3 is TGTGCCAGCAGCCCGGGACAGGTGGAAGAGACCCAGTACTTC. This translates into CASSPGQVEETQYF.

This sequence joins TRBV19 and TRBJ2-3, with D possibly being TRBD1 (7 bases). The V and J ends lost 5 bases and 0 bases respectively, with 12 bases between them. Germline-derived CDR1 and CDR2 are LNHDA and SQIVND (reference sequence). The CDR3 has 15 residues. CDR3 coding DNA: TGTGCCAGTAGTCCCCAGGGGGGAAGCACAGATACGCAGTATTTT. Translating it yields CASSPQGGSTDTQYF. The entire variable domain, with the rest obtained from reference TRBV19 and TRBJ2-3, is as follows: DGGITQSPKYLFRKEGQNVTLSCEQNLNHDAMYWYRQDPGQGLRLIYYSQIVNDFQKGDIAEGYSVSREKKESFPLTVTSAQKNPTAFYLCASSPQGGSTDTQYFGPGTRLTVL.